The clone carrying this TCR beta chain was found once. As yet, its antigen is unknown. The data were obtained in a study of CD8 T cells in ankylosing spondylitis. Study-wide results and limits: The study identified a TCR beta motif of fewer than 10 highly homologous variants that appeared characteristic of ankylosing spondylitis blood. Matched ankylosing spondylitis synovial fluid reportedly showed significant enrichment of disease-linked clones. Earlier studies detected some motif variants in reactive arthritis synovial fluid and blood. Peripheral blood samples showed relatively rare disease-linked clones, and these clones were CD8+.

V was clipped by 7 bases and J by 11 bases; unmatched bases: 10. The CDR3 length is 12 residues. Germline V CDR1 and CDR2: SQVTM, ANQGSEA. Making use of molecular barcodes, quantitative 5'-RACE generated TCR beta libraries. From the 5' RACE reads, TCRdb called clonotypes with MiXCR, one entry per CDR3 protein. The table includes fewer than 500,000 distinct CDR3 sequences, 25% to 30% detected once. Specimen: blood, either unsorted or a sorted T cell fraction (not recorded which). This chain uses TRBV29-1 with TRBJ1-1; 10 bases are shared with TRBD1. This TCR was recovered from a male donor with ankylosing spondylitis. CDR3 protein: CSARDRGMMAFF. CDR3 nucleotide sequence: TGCAGCGCCCGGGACAGGGGTATGATGGCTTTCTTT.